The clone carrying this TCR beta chain was counted only a few times. Antigen: not known. Every bit of the isolated RNA underwent reverse transcription, so sequencing read expressed TCRB transcripts. The method was immunoSEQ multiplex PCR; TCRdb's version includes in-frame clones alone and lacks a portion of them. The sample has 250,000 to 350,000 clones; about 14% are singletons. This entry is derived from a study of beta chain features in type 1 diabetes. Trimming pared 7 bases from V and 0 bases from J, leaving 14 bases between. CDR1 and CDR2 from the germline V gene are MNHNS and SASEGT. This CDR3 region has 15 residues. Every donor had blood drawn once into heparin, approximately 120 mL on average. Whole-study findings and limits: The study found that naive, central memory and Treg TCRB repertoires appeared more similar in patients than in healthy donors.

This sequence joins TRBV6-1 and TRBJ2-3; weak D call: TRBD2 (6 bases). The receptor was isolated from a man aged 25 to 40 in good health. Sequencing was done on a sample of central memory CD4+ T cells from blood. CDR3 bases: TGTGCCAGCAACTACGCGGGAACTAGCACAGATACGCAGTATTTT. Translation gives CASNYAGTSTDTQYF.